The T cell receptor beta chain under discussion was sequenced for a study of blood T cell repertoires in COVID-19. Study information: Both acute and convalescent COVID-19 samples were obtained from the United States, Italy and Spain. PBMCs, B-cell-depleted T cells, or T cells were the source of the cDNA or gDNA that made up the material.

Per the germline V gene, CDR1 is SNHLY and CDR2 is FYNNEI. The CDR3 sequence is 18 residues long. Trimming took 2 bases from V and 3 from J; bases not matched to a gene: 10. This clone showed up just once. Per the original methods: How many nucleated cells were present was estimated from reference gene primer amplification. Profiling relied on immunoSEQ multiplex PCR, and the TCRdb table lists in-frame clones only, not all of them. V, J and clone size are those of that table, while D and trimming were read from the DNA. The sample contains under 200,000 clones, 84% of which appear only once. Material for sequencing was peripheral blood. The genes are TRBV2 and TRBJ2-1; 10 positions agree with TRBD2. This clonotype was obtained from a man aged 25 to 45 with active or convalescent COVID-19. CDR3 DNA: TGTGCCAGCAGTGAAACGTCGGGACTAGCGATGGACTACAATGAGCAGTTCTTC. This codes for CASSETSGLAMDYNEQFF.